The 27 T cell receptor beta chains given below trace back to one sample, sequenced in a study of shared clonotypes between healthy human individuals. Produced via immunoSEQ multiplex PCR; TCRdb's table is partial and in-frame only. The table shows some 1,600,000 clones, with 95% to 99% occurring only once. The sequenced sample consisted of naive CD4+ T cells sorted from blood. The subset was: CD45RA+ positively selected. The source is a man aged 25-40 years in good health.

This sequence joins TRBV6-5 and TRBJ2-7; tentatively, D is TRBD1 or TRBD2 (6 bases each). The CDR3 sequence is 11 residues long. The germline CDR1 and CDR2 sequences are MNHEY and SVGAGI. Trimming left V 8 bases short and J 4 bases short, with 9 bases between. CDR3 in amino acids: CASVGGYEQYF. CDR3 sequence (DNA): TGTGCCAGCGTAGGGGGGTACGAGCAGTACTTC.

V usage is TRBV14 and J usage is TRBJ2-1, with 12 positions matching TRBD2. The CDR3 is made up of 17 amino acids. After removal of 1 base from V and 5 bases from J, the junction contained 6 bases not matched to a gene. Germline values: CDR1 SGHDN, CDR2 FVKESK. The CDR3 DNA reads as TGTGCCAGCAGCCAAGGAGGACTAGCGGGATTGGACAATGAGCAGTTCTTC. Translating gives CASSQGGLAGLDNEQFF. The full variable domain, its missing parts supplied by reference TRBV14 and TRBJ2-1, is EAGVTQFPSHSVIEKGQTVTLRCDPISGHDNLYWYRRVMGKEIKFLLHFVKESKQDESGMPNNRFLAERTGGTYSTLKVQPAELEDSGVYFCASSQGGLAGLDNEQFFGPGTRLTVL.

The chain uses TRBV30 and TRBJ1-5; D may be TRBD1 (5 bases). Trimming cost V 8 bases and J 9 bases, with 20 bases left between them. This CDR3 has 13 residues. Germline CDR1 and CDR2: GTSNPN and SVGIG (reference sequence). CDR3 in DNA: TGTGCCGGAGGTAGGGGAGGGCCATGGCCCCAGCATTTT. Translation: CAGGRGGPWPQHF. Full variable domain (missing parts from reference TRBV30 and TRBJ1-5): SQTIHQWPATLVQPVGSPLSLECTVEGTSNPNLYWYRQAAGRGLQLLFYSVGIGQISSEVPQNLSASRPQDRQFILSSKKLLLSDSGFYLCAGGRGGPWPQHFGDGTRLSIL.

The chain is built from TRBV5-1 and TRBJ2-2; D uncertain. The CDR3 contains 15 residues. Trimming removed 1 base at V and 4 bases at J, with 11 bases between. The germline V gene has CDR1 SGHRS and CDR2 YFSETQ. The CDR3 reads CASSLFGVSTGELFF. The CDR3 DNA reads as TGCGCCAGCAGCTTGTTTGGGGTGAGCACCGGGGAGCTGTTTTTT.

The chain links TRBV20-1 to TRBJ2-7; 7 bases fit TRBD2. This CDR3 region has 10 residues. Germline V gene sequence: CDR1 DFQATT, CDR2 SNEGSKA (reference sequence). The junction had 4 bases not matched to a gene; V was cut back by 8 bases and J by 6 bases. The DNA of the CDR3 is TGCAGTCTGGGGGGGTCCGAGCAGTACTTC. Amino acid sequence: CSLGGSEQYF.

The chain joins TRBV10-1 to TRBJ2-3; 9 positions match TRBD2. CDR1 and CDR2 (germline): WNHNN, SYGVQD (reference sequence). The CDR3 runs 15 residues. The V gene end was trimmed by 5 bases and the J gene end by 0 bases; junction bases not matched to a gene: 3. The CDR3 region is CASSISGRSTDTQYF. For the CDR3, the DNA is TGCGCCAGCAGTATCAGCGGGAGGAGCACAGATACGCAGTATTTT.

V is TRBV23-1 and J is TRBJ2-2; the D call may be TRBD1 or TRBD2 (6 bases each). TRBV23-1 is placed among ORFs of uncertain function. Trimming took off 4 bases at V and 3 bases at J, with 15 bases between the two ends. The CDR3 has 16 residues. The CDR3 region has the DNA TGCGCCAGCAGTCCACTGCGGGGACACGACACCGGGGAGCTGTTTTTT. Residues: CASSPLRGHDTGELFF.

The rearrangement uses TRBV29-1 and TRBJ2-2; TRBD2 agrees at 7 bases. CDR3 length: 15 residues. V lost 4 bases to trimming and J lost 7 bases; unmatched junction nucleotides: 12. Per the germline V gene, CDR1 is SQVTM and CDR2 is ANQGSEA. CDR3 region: CSVASGHVLSGELFF. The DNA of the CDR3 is TGCAGCGTTGCTAGCGGCCACGTTCTGAGCGGGGAGCTGTTTTTT.

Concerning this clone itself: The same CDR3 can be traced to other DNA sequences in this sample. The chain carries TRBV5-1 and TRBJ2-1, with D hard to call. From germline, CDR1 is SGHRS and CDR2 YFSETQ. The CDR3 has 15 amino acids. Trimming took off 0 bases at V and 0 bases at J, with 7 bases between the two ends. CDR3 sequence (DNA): TGCGCCAGCAGCTTGGCCAGTAGCTCCTACAATGAGCAGTTCTTC. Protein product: CASSLASSSYNEQFF.

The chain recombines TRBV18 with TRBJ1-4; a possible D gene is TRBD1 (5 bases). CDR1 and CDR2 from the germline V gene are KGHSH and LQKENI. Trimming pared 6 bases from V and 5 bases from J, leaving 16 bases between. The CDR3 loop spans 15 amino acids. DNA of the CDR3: TGTGCCAGCTCGCTCCGGGACGGCCTGAATGAAAAACTGTTTTTT. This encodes CASSLRDGLNEKLFF.

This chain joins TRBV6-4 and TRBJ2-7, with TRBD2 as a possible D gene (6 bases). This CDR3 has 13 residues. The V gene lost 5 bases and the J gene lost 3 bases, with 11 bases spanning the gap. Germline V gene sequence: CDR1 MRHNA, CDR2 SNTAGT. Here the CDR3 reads CASSRDSGYEQYF. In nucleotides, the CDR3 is TGTGCCAGCAGTAGGGACTCCGGCTACGAGCAGTACTTC.

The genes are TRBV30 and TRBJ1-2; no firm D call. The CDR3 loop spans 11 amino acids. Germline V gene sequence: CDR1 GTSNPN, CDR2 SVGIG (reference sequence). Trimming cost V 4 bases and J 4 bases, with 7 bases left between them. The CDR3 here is CAWIQAYGYTF. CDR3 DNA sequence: TGTGCCTGGATCCAGGCCTATGGCTACACCTTC.

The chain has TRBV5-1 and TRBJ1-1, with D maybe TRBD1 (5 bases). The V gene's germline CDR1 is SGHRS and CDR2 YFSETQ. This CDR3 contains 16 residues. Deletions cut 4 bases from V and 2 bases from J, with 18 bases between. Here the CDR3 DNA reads TGCGCCAGCAGCAAAGACAGCCCCGGGGTCAACACTGAAGCTTTCTTT. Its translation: CASSKDSPGVNTEAFF.

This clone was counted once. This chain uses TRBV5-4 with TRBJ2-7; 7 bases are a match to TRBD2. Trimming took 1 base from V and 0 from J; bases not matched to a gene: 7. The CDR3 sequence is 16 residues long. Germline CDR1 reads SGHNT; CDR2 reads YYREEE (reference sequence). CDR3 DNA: TGTGCCAGCAGCTTGTACTGGGGGGAGGGCTCCTACGAGCAGTACTTC. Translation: CASSLYWGEGSYEQYF.

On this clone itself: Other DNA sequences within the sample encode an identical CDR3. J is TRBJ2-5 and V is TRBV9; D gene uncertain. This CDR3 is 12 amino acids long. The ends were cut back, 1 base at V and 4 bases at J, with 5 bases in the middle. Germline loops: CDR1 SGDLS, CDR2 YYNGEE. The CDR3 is CASSVTGETQYF. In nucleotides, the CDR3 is TGTGCCAGCAGCGTAACGGGAGAGACCCAGTACTTC.

CDR3 bases: TGTGCCAGCAGCTTTGAGGGGACAGATACGCAGTATTTT. As protein: CASSFEGTDTQYF. The gene calls are TRBV11-3 and TRBJ2-3; either TRBD1 or TRBD2 may supply D (5 bases each). CDR3 size: 13 residues. The germline V and J ends were trimmed by 3 bases and 3 bases, with 7 bases remaining between them. Germline values: CDR1 SGHNT, CDR2 YENEEA.

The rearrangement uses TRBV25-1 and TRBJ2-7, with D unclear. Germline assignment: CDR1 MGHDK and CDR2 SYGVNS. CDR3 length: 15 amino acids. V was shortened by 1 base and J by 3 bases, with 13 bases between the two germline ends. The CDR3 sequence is CASSEWGSSGYEQYF. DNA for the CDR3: TGTGCCAGCAGTGAATGGGGTAGTTCCGGCTACGAGCAGTACTTC.

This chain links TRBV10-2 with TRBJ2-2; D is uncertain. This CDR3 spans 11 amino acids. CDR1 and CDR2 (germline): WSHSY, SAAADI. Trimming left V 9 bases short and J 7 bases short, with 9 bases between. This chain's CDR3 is CASLYYGELFF. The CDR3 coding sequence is TGCGCCAGTCTTTACTACGGGGAGCTGTTTTTT.

Here the CDR3 DNA reads TGCGCCAGCAGCTTGACAGGGGAGAACTATGGCTACACCTTC. Protein sequence: CASSLTGENYGYTF. The chain has TRBV5-1 and TRBJ1-2, with TRBD1 identical over 7 bases. J gave up 2 bases and V 1 base, and 2 bases lay outside the gene matches. CDR1 and CDR2 from the germline V gene are SGHRS and YFSETQ. The CDR3 spans 14 residues. Based on the CDR3 plus reference TRBV5-1 and TRBJ1-2, the full variable domain is KAGVTQTPRYLIKTRGQQVTLSCSPISGHRSVSWYQQTPGQGLQFLFEYFSETQRNKGNFPGRFSGRQFSNSRSEMNVSTLELGDSALYLCASSLTGENYGYTFGSGTRLTVV.

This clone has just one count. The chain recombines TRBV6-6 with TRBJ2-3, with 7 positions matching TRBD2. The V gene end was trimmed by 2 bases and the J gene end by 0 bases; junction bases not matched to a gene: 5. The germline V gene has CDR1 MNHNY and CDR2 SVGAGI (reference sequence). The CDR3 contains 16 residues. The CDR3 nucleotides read TGTGCCAGCAGTTACCAGCGGGGAACTAGCACAGATACGCAGTATTTT. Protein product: CASSYQRGTSTDTQYF.

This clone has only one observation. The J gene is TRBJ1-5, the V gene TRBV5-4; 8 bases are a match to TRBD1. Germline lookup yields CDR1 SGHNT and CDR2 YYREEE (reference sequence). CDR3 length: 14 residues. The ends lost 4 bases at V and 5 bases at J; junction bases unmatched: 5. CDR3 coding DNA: TGTGCCAGCAGCACTGGGACAGGCGATCAGCCCCAGCATTTT. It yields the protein CASSTGTGDQPQHF.

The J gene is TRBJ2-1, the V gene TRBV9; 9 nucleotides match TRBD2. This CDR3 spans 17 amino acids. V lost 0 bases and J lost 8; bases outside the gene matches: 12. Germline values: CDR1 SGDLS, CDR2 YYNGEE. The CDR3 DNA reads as TGTGCCAGCAGCGTAGGGGTAGGCGGGAGGGCCAGCTATGAGCAGTTCTTC. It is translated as CASSVGVGGRASYEQFF.

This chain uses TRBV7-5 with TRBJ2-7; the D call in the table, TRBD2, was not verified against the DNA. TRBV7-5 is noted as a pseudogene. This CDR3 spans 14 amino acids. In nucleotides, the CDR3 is TGTGCCAGAAGCGCCAAGGGCGGGACCTACGAGCAGTACTTC. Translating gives CARSAKGGTYEQYF.

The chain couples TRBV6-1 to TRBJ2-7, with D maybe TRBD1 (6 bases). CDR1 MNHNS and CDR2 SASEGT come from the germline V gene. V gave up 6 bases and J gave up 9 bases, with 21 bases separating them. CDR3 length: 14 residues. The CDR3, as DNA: TGTGCCAGCAGCGCGGAACAGGGCATGAGTGGGCAGTACTTC. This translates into CASSAEQGMSGQYF.

In DNA form, the CDR3 reads TGTGCCAGCAGTTACTCGACAGATAGCGCAGATACGCAGTATTTT. It is translated as CASSYSTDSADTQYF. The V call is TRBV6-5, the J call TRBJ2-3; D tentatively fits TRBD1 or TRBD2 (5 bases each). This CDR3 contains 15 residues. Trimming removed 0 bases at V and 4 bases at J, with 11 bases between. Per germline, CDR1 MNHEY and CDR2 SVGAGI.

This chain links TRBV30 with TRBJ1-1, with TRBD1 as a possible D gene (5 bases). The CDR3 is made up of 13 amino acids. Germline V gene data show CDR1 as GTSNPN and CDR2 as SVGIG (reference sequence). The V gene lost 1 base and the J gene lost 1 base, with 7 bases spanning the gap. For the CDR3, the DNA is TGTGCCTGGAGTGGACAGCAGAACACTGAAGCTTTCTTT. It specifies CAWSGQQNTEAFF.

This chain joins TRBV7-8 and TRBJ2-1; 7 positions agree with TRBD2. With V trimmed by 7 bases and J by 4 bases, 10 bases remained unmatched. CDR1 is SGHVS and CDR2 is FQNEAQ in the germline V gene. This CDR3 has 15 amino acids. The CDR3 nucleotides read TGTGCCAGCACGGGGCTAGGGGAGGGGTACAATGAGCAGTTCTTC. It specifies CASTGLGEGYNEQFF.